Listed below are T cell receptor beta chains from one sample, sequenced in a study of radiation and T cells in renal cell carcinoma. TCRdb's table, derived via immunoSEQ multiplex PCR, lists solely in-frame clones and lacks some. This sample has some 150,000 clones, with over 80% found just once. This specimen consisted of blood, obtained from a patient whose treatment included radiotherapy and nephrectomy. These TCRs come from a woman aged 50 to 60 with renal cell carcinoma. Both conserved end residues are part of each CDR3. D genes are given only for firm matches. Where a row states a size, it is once, few, many or the class of an expanded clone; other rows omit it.

CDR3nt	CDR3aa	abundance	v_gene	d_gene	j_gene
TGTGCCAGCAGTTCTCCCTACGAGCAGTACTTC	CASSSPYEQYF	few	TRBV28	-	TRBJ2-7
TGTGCCAGTAGTATAGTTTATAGCAATCAGCCCCAGCATTTT	CASSIVYSNQPQHF	-	TRBV19	-	TRBJ1-5
TGTGCCAGCAGTTACTCGGGACAAACCTACGAGCAGTACTTC	CASSYSGQTYEQYF	-	TRBV6-6	-	TRBJ2-7
TGTGCCAGCAGCTTGGGTCTCAATCAGCCCCAGCATTTT	CASSLGLNQPQHF	-	TRBV13	-	TRBJ1-5
TGTGCCAGTAGACAAAGCAGGGAAACCACCATATATTTT	CASRQSRETTIYF	-	TRBV19	-	TRBJ1-3
TGTGCCAGCAGCCTCGTTATGGGGCTTGAAAAACTGTTTTTT	CASSLVMGLEKLFF	-	TRBV7-9	-	TRBJ1-4
TGTGCCAGCACCATTGCGGGGGGGCAACAAGAGACCCAGTACTTC	CASTIAGGQQETQYF	-	TRBV7-2	TRBD2	TRBJ2-5
TGTGCCAGCAGTGAAGGGACAGGGGGCGTCCCTGAAGCTTTCTTT	CASSEGTGGVPEAFF	-	TRBV2	TRBD1	TRBJ1-1
TGCGCCAGCAGCTTGGGTGAGGGGATCCAGCCCCAGCATTTT	CASSLGEGIQPQHF	-	TRBV5-1	-	TRBJ1-5
TGTGCCAGCAGTCCGAACCCCCCGGGGGGCTACACCTTC	CASSPNPPGGYTF	-	TRBV2	-	TRBJ1-2
TGTGCCAGCAGGTCCGGGACGGGGAACACTGAAGCTTTCTTT	CASRSGTGNTEAFF	-	TRBV6-6	-	TRBJ1-1
TGTGCCACCAGCAGAGATGACGGACGCACAGATACGCAGTATTTT	CATSRDDGRTDTQYF	-	TRBV15	-	TRBJ2-3
TGTGCCAGCAACCGCGGAGGGACAGATACGCAGTATTTT	CASNRGGTDTQYF	once	TRBV2	-	TRBJ2-3
TGCAGCGTGCCCGAACAGGCGGCTATGATCACTGAAGCTTTCTTT	CSVPEQAAMITEAFF	few	TRBV29-1	-	TRBJ1-1
TGTGCCAGTAGTATTCGGACAGGGGACTATGGCTACACCTTC	CASSIRTGDYGYTF	-	TRBV19	TRBD1	TRBJ1-2
TGTGCCAGCAGTGGGGACAGTCTGAACACTGAAGCTTTCTTT	CASSGDSLNTEAFF	-	TRBV25-1	TRBD1	TRBJ1-1
TGTGCCATCAGTGAGCGGGGGGCGAACACTGAAGCTTTCTTT	CAISERGANTEAFF	-	TRBV10-3	-	TRBJ1-1
TGTGCCAGCAGCTCCCAGCGGGGGAGACAAGAGACCCAGTACTTC	CASSSQRGRQETQYF	-	TRBV7-2	TRBD2	TRBJ2-5